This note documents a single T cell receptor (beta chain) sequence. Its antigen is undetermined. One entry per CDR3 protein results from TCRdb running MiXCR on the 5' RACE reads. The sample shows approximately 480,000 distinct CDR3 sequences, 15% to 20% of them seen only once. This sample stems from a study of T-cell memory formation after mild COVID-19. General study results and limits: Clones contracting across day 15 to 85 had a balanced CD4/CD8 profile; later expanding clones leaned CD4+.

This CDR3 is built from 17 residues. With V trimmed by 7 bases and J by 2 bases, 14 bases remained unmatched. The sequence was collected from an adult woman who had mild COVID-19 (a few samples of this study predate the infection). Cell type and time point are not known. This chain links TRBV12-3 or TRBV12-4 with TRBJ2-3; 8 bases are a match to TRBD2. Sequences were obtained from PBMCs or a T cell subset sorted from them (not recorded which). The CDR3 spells CASTTLPQREYTDTQYF. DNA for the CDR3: TGTGCCAGCACCACCCTCCCCCAGCGGGAGTACACAGATACGCAGTATTTT.